The clone carrying this TCR beta chain was observed at least ten times. The data are from a study of spatial heterogeneity in lung cancer. TCR cDNA molecules each carried a unique molecular identifier. In TCRdb, the 5' RACE reads were re-called with MiXCR into one record per CDR3 protein. Here the sample spans fewer than 25,000 distinct CDR3 sequences, 9% to 10% being singletons. The germline gives CDR1 SGHRS, CDR2 YFSETQ. Trimming cost V 4 bases and J 2 bases, with 7 bases left between them. The CDR3 contains 14 residues. Time point here: blood at routine non-recurrence follow-up after resection. Whole RNA came from tumor, nontumor lung or frozen PBMC and was sequenced without being sorted.

V is TRBV5-1 and J is TRBJ2-6; D is undetermined. Sequencing used PBMCs, obtained at follow-up. This receptor was taken from a male donor with early-stage non-small cell lung cancer. CDR3 protein: CASSPQAGANVLTF. DNA of the CDR3: TGCGCCAGCAGCCCCCAGGCTGGGGCCAACGTCCTGACTTTC.